These T cell receptor beta chains were read from a single sample in a study of blood T cells in healthy people across ages. TCRdb analysed the 5' RACE reads with MiXCR anew, one entry per CDR3 protein. The top ten hold around 53% of the sample, which has some 370,000 distinct CDR3 sequences, approximately 47% seen once. The material sequenced was blood. Receptor source: a man aged 55 to 70 in good health. CDR3s include the opening cysteine and the closing phenylalanine or tryptophan. Each record gives: clone size, V gene, D gene, J gene, CDR3 protein. D genes are given only for firm matches. Clone size is shown for a subset of rows, as once, few, many or a class of expanded clone.

clone_size: many; v_call: TRBV6-2/TRBV6-3; d_call: NA; j_call: TRBJ1-5; cdr3_aa: CASQSGGVGNQPQHF
clone_size: few; v_call: TRBV12-3/TRBV12-4; d_call: TRBD2; j_call: TRBJ2-1; cdr3_aa: CASSSLAGRNYNEQFF
clone_size: NA; v_call: TRBV11-2; d_call: NA; j_call: TRBJ2-5; cdr3_aa: CASRSAGWEQYF
clone_size: few; v_call: TRBV3-1; d_call: TRBD2; j_call: TRBJ2-4; cdr3_aa: CASSHQASREQYF
clone_size: NA; v_call: TRBV2; d_call: NA; j_call: NA; cdr3_aa: CASSEGSGGETQYF
clone_size: NA; v_call: TRBV5-1; d_call: TRBD1; j_call: TRBJ1-2; cdr3_aa: CASSLEGQGVYGYTF
clone_size: NA; v_call: TRBV20-1; d_call: NA; j_call: TRBJ1-2; cdr3_aa: CWASGTGYGYTF
clone_size: once; v_call: TRBV7-2; d_call: NA; j_call: TRBJ2-1; cdr3_aa: CASSVDGGSDNEQFF
clone_size: once; v_call: TRBV28; d_call: TRBD2; j_call: TRBJ2-1; cdr3_aa: CASSLLTSGYNEQFF
clone_size: NA; v_call: TRBV4-3; d_call: NA; j_call: TRBJ1-6; cdr3_aa: CASRGVAGDNSPLHF
clone_size: NA; v_call: TRBV6-1; d_call: NA; j_call: TRBJ2-6; cdr3_aa: CASSEALGSGANVLTF
clone_size: NA; v_call: TRBV10-3; d_call: TRBD2; j_call: TRBJ2-1; cdr3_aa: CAISVRGGNNEQFF
clone_size: NA; v_call: TRBV12-5; d_call: NA; j_call: TRBJ2-1; cdr3_aa: CASGSGTTYNEQFF
clone_size: NA; v_call: TRBV15; d_call: TRBD1; j_call: TRBJ2-3; cdr3_aa: CATSRDSAGGSTDTQYF
clone_size: NA; v_call: TRBV5-1; d_call: NA; j_call: NA; cdr3_aa: CASSLASRYEQYF
clone_size: many; v_call: TRBV14; d_call: NA; j_call: NA; cdr3_aa: CASSPGNYEQYF
clone_size: NA; v_call: TRBV20-1; d_call: NA; j_call: TRBJ2-1; cdr3_aa: CSARDPAAYNNEQFF
clone_size: few; v_call: TRBV27; d_call: NA; j_call: TRBJ2-1; cdr3_aa: CASSLWRSRRDEQFF
clone_size: few; v_call: TRBV7-2; d_call: TRBD2; j_call: TRBJ2-1; cdr3_aa: CASSFWGTSGSYNEQFF
clone_size: NA; v_call: TRBV7-9; d_call: NA; j_call: TRBJ1-2; cdr3_aa: CASSPIVVGYGYTF
clone_size: many; v_call: TRBV3-1; d_call: NA; j_call: TRBJ2-7; cdr3_aa: CASSQDEGEGDEQYF
clone_size: NA; v_call: TRBV20-1; d_call: TRBD2; j_call: TRBJ2-1; cdr3_aa: CSATMPTSGNEQFF
clone_size: once; v_call: TRBV30; d_call: TRBD2; j_call: TRBJ2-3; cdr3_aa: CAWTRFGRGTDTQYF
clone_size: few; v_call: TRBV11-2; d_call: NA; j_call: TRBJ1-1; cdr3_aa: CASSLRALRTEAFF
clone_size: NA; v_call: TRBV7-6; d_call: NA; j_call: TRBJ2-7; cdr3_aa: CASSPNPSPSSYEQYF
clone_size: few; v_call: TRBV5-6; d_call: NA; j_call: TRBJ1-4; cdr3_aa: CASSPEGEWEKLFF
clone_size: few; v_call: TRBV2; d_call: TRBD2; j_call: TRBJ2-1; cdr3_aa: CASTAGPSGRPAGLRNEQFF
clone_size: few; v_call: TRBV4-3; d_call: NA; j_call: TRBJ1-2; cdr3_aa: CASSQDPHPDGLSGYGYTF
clone_size: NA; v_call: TRBV12-3/TRBV12-4; d_call: NA; j_call: TRBJ1-1; cdr3_aa: CASSFDRRNTEAFF
clone_size: NA; v_call: TRBV7-2; d_call: TRBD1; j_call: TRBJ1-5; cdr3_aa: CASSQGVRQPQHF
clone_size: NA; v_call: TRBV7-3; d_call: TRBD2; j_call: TRBJ2-5; cdr3_aa: CASSTTSGRLETQYF
clone_size: few; v_call: TRBV13; d_call: NA; j_call: TRBJ2-5; cdr3_aa: CASSLYNGALEGVQYF
clone_size: few; v_call: TRBV5-1; d_call: NA; j_call: TRBJ2-1; cdr3_aa: CASSFGLSSYNEQFF
clone_size: NA; v_call: TRBV5-1; d_call: TRBD1; j_call: TRBJ1-4; cdr3_aa: CASSQGTGGAEEKLFF
clone_size: many; v_call: TRBV20-1; d_call: NA; j_call: TRBJ2-7; cdr3_aa: CSAPGTRTYEQYF
clone_size: NA; v_call: TRBV27; d_call: NA; j_call: TRBJ1-4; cdr3_aa: CASSSSRGPNEKLFF
clone_size: once; v_call: TRBV20-1; d_call: TRBD1; j_call: NA; cdr3_aa: CSARLTGTTKNIQYF
clone_size: few; v_call: TRBV12-3/TRBV12-4; d_call: NA; j_call: TRBJ1-1; cdr3_aa: CASSIPGRATEAFF
clone_size: NA; v_call: TRBV27; d_call: TRBD1; j_call: TRBJ2-1; cdr3_aa: CASRVGDSSYNEQFF
clone_size: NA; v_call: TRBV3-1; d_call: NA; j_call: TRBJ1-5; cdr3_aa: CASSQGSKASQPQHF
clone_size: NA; v_call: TRBV7-2; d_call: NA; j_call: TRBJ1-5; cdr3_aa: CASSWTDTSNQPQHF
clone_size: few; v_call: TRBV7-2; d_call: NA; j_call: TRBJ2-1; cdr3_aa: CASSLATGHSYNEQFF
clone_size: NA; v_call: TRBV4-1; d_call: TRBD2; j_call: TRBJ2-4; cdr3_aa: CASSHGSGRANEQYF
clone_size: many; v_call: TRBV20-1; d_call: NA; j_call: TRBJ2-5; cdr3_aa: CSADTAQETQYF
clone_size: NA; v_call: TRBV20-1; d_call: NA; j_call: TRBJ2-4; cdr3_aa: CSAIDRGTAKNIQYF
clone_size: NA; v_call: TRBV27; d_call: TRBD2; j_call: TRBJ2-5; cdr3_aa: CASSLRIAGGKETQYF
clone_size: once; v_call: TRBV9; d_call: NA; j_call: TRBJ2-3; cdr3_aa: CASSVRGLSTDTQYF
clone_size: NA; v_call: TRBV27; d_call: NA; j_call: TRBJ1-2; cdr3_aa: CASSGVLDYGYTF
clone_size: NA; v_call: TRBV4-1; d_call: NA; j_call: TRBJ2-7; cdr3_aa: CASSQANTGAVTYEQYF
clone_size: NA; v_call: TRBV20-1; d_call: NA; j_call: TRBJ2-3; cdr3_aa: CSARELATSTDTQYF
clone_size: NA; v_call: TRBV5-1; d_call: TRBD2; j_call: TRBJ2-5; cdr3_aa: CASSSGTRGETQYF
clone_size: few; v_call: TRBV5-8; d_call: TRBD2; j_call: TRBJ2-4; cdr3_aa: CASSFRSGGRLAKNIQYF
clone_size: NA; v_call: TRBV7-8; d_call: NA; j_call: TRBJ1-4; cdr3_aa: CASSLGLSEKLFF